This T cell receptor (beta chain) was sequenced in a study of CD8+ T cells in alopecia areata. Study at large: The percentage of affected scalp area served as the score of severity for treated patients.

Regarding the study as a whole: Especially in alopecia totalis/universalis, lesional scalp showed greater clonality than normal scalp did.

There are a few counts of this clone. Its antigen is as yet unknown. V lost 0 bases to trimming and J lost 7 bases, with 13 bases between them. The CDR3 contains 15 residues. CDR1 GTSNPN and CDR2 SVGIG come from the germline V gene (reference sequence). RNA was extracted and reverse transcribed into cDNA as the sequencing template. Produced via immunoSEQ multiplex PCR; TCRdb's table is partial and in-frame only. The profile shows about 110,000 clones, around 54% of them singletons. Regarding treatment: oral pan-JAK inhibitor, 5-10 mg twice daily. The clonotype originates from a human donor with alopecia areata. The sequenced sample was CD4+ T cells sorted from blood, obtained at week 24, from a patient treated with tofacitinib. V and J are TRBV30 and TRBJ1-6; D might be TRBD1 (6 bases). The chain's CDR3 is CAWSVGHRANSPLHF. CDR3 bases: TGTGCCTGGAGTGTAGGCCACAGGGCGAATTCACCCCTCCACTTT.